The 29 T cell receptor beta chains given below trace back to one sample, sequenced in a study of T cell responses to AZD1222 COVID-19 vaccine. Clones were sequenced by immunoSEQ multiplex PCR, and TCRdb holds only the in-frame ones, with some missing. The repertoire holds 150,000 or so clones, with approximately 92% as singletons. Sequenced material: peripheral blood, taken on day 0 of AZD1222 vaccination. The receptors shown here come from an adult in good health.

The chain uses TRBV6-2 or TRBV6-3 and TRBJ1-2; no clear D gene. CDR1 is MNHEY and CDR2 is SVGEGT in the germline V gene. V was shortened by 2 bases and J by 2 bases, with 3 bases between the two germline ends. This CDR3 is 12 amino acids long. DNA for the CDR3: TGTGCCAGCAGTTACAGCAACTATGGCTACACCTTC. Its translation is CASSYSNYGYTF.

The chain is built from TRBV20-1 and TRBJ1-2, with a possible D match to TRBD1 (6 bases). CDR1 DFQATT and CDR2 SNEGSKA come from the germline V gene (reference sequence). The CDR3 is 11 amino acids. The DNA of the CDR3 is TGCTCCGGGACACCTAACTATGGCTACACCTTC. Encoded protein: CSGTPNYGYTF.

The V call is TRBV6-5, the J call TRBJ2-3; TRBD1 matches 10 bases. Trimming took 10 bases from V and 3 from J; bases not matched to a gene: 10. Germline V gene lookup returns CDR1 MNHEY and CDR2 SVGAGI. This CDR3 region has 15 residues. The CDR3 nucleotides are TGTGCCACTACGACCGAGGGACAGGGGACAGATACGCAGTATTTT. This encodes CATTTEGQGTDTQYF.

This clone was detected only once. The gene calls are TRBV24-1 and TRBJ1-2, with a tentative D call TRBD1 (6 bases). Trimming took 4 bases from V and 3 from J, leaving 11 bases between them. Looked up from germline, CDR1 is KGHDR and CDR2 is SFDVKD. The CDR3 spans 14 residues. The CDR3 sequence: CATSETGRDYGYTF. CDR3 in DNA: TGTGCCACCAGTGAAACAGGGAGAGACTATGGCTACACCTTC.

This chain uses TRBV5-1 with TRBJ1-6, with D unclear. Germline V gene sequence: CDR1 SGHRS, CDR2 YFSETQ. Between the trimmed V and J ends, which lost 5 bases and 9 bases, there was a span of 12 bases. The CDR3 is 13 residues long. CDR3 in DNA: TGCGCCAGCAGTGAGGGTATGTCTTCACCCCTCCACTTT. This translates into CASSEGMSSPLHF.

In this sample, this clone turned up a few times. CDR3 DNA sequence: TGTGCCAGCAGCTTGATGGAAGGGGGCGCTTCATCCGGGGAGCTGTTTTTT. It encodes CASSLMEGGASSGELFF. This sequence joins TRBV5-4 and TRBJ2-2; 7 bases map to TRBD1. V lost 1 base, J lost 6 bases, and 12 bases stayed unmatched. The CDR3 spans 17 residues. Germline V CDR1 and CDR2: SGHNT, YYREEE (reference sequence). Looking up the rest from reference TRBV5-4 and TRBJ2-2 gives the full variable domain: ETGVTQSPTHLIKTRGQQVTLRCSSQSGHNTVSWYQQALGQGPQFIFQYYREEENGRGNFPPRFSGLQFPNYSSELNVNALELDDSALYLCASSLMEGGASSGELFFGEGSRLTVL.

The chain links TRBV19 to TRBJ1-1; the D is unclear. Looked up from germline, CDR1 is LNHDA and CDR2 is SQIVND (reference sequence). This CDR3 region has 14 residues. The ends were cut back, 4 bases at V and 12 bases at J, with 21 bases in the middle. The CDR3 DNA reads TGTGCCAGTAGTAAGCCGTCGACGCTTGAAATAACTTTCTTT. This translates into CASSKPSTLEITFF.

This clone was seen only once. The V gene is TRBV18, the J gene TRBJ1-2; 10 nucleotides align to TRBD1. CDR1 is KGHSH and CDR2 is LQKENI in the germline V gene. The CDR3 spans 14 residues. The junction had 2 bases not matched to a gene; V was cut back by 3 bases and J by 4 bases. CDR3 residues: CASSPGDRGYGYTF. The CDR3 DNA follows: TGTGCCAGCTCACCTGGGGACAGGGGCTATGGCTACACCTTC.

This sequence joins TRBV6-5 and TRBJ2-3, with D unresolved. The CDR3 runs to 14 residues. V was trimmed by 1 base and J by 9 bases, leaving 14 bases between them. Germline CDR1 reads MNHEY; CDR2 reads SVGAGI. Here the CDR3 reads CASSYLGGPWTQYF. CDR3 bases: TGTGCCAGCAGTTACTTAGGCGGACCATGGACGCAGTATTTT.

The chain recombines TRBV6-5 with TRBJ1-4; perhaps TRBD1 as D (6 bases). There are 14 residues in the CDR3. Germline values: CDR1 MNHEY, CDR2 SVGAGI. V was cut by 6 bases and J by 7 bases, with 15 bases left in between. The CDR3 sequence is CASREDSLTEKLFF. The CDR3 DNA follows: TGTGCCAGCAGAGAGGACAGTTTGACTGAAAAACTGTTTTTT.

The chain couples TRBV5-1 to TRBJ2-7, with 12 bases fitting TRBD1. This CDR3 is built from 16 residues. Germline values: CDR1 SGHRS, CDR2 YFSETQ. Trimming at V came to 7 bases and at J to 4 bases, leaving 12 bases not matched to a gene. The DNA of the CDR3 is TGCGCCAGCCAGCCCGCTCCGGGACAGGGGGCTTACGAGCAGTACTTC. Protein: CASQPAPGQGAYEQYF.

CDR3 amino acids: CASSLSGRYNSPLHF. CDR3 in DNA: TGTGCCAGCAGTTTATCGGGACGTTATAATTCACCCCTCCACTTT. The chain recombines TRBV27 with TRBJ1-6; D possibly corresponds to TRBD1 (5 bases). This CDR3 is built from 15 residues. The ends were cut back, 0 bases at V and 4 bases at J, with 7 bases in the middle. Germline CDR1 and CDR2: MNHEY and SMNVEV (reference sequence).

The genes are TRBV28 and TRBJ2-7; D gene unclear. This CDR3 is built from 10 residues. With 6 bases removed from V and 7 bases from J, the gap between germline ends came to 7 bases. Germline V gene lookup returns CDR1 MDHEN and CDR2 SYDVKM. The CDR3 sequence is CASRSGEQYF. CDR3 DNA: TGTGCCAGCAGAAGTGGGGAGCAGTACTTC.

The V gene is TRBV7-2, the J gene TRBJ1-1, with 9 bases aligning to TRBD1. The germline V gene has CDR1 SGHTA and CDR2 FQGNSA. The V and J ends lost 3 bases and 5 bases, in that order; junction bases with no gene match: 4. The length of the CDR3 is 14 residues. CDR3: CASSFAGTGTEAFF. The CDR3 DNA follows: TGTGCCAGCAGCTTTGCCGGGACAGGGACTGAAGCTTTCTTT.

This clone was found a few times. This sequence joins TRBV29-1 and TRBJ2-5, with 9 bases that match TRBD1. CDR1 and CDR2 from the germline V gene are SQVTM and ANQGSEA. This CDR3 is 14 amino acids long. V trimming: 2 bases; J trimming: 7 bases; junction bases outside the gene matches: 8. Written as DNA, the CDR3 is TGCAGCGTTGAAAGGGACAGGGCAGAGGGGACCCAGTACTTC. It yields the protein CSVERDRAEGTQYF.

The J gene is TRBJ1-1, the V gene TRBV2; D may be TRBD1 (6 bases). Trimming removed 2 bases at V and 1 base at J, with 8 bases between. Germline V gene data show CDR1 as SNHLY and CDR2 as FYNNEI. The CDR3 extends over 14 amino acids. This chain's CDR3 is CASSETGWNTEAFF. The CDR3 DNA reads as TGTGCCAGCAGTGAAACAGGGTGGAACACTGAAGCTTTCTTT.

This clone has just one count. This rearrangement joins TRBV4-1 to TRBJ1-1; 8 nucleotides agree with TRBD1. V lost 4 bases to trimming and J lost 0 bases; unmatched junction nucleotides: 1. CDR1 MGHRA and CDR2 YSYEKL come from the germline V gene. The CDR3 extends over 14 amino acids. CDR3 sequence (DNA): TGCGCCAGCAGCCGGACAGGGATGAACACTGAAGCTTTCTTT. Translating it yields CASSRTGMNTEAFF.

This chain links TRBV3-1 (or the pseudogene TRBV3-2) with TRBJ2-4, with TRBD2 matching 8 bases. Trimming at V came to 6 bases and at J to 1 base, leaving 8 bases not matched to a gene. Germline lookup yields CDR1 LGHDT and CDR2 YNNKEL (reference sequence). The CDR3 is 16 amino acids. This chain's CDR3 is CASRPRGGAAKNIQYF. In DNA, the CDR3 is TGTGCCAGCAGACCCCGGGGGGGCGCGGCCAAAAACATTCAGTACTTC.

V gene TRBV6-5 combines with J gene TRBJ2-7; D may be TRBD1 or TRBD2 (6 bases each). Per germline, CDR1 MNHEY and CDR2 SVGAGI. This CDR3 comprises 16 residues. Trimming shortened V by 0 bases and J by 0 bases, and 12 bases separated the two germline ends. The CDR3 DNA is TGTGCCAGCAGTTACTCCGGAGGGGGACCCTCCTACGAGCAGTACTTC. It yields the protein CASSYSGGGPSYEQYF.

The chain combines TRBV10-2 with TRBJ1-5; D gene uncertain. The CDR3 runs to 12 residues. Per the germline V gene, CDR1 is WSHSY and CDR2 is SAAADI. Trimming took 6 bases from V and 0 from J, leaving 3 bases between them. CDR3 sequence (DNA): TGCGCCAGCAGATATAGCAATCAGCCCCAGCATTTT. Translating it yields CASRYSNQPQHF.

The V call is TRBV16, the J call TRBJ1-6, with 8 positions matching TRBD1. The CDR3 has 14 amino acids. V lost 6 bases to trimming and J lost 8 bases; unmatched junction nucleotides: 6. Germline CDR1 reads KGHSY; CDR2 reads FQNENV. The CDR3 protein is CASSRLTGDSPLHF. CDR3 DNA: TGTGCCAGCAGTCGGCTGACAGGGGATTCACCCCTCCACTTT.

V gene TRBV14 combines with J gene TRBJ2-4; tentative D call: TRBD1 (6 bases). The CDR3 loop spans 14 amino acids. Deletions cut 1 base from V and 6 bases from J, with 10 bases between. Germline CDR1 and CDR2: SGHDN and FVKESK. The CDR3 is CASSQAGVGNIQYF. CDR3 in DNA: TGTGCCAGCAGCCAAGCAGGGGTTGGAAACATTCAGTACTTC. Variable domain in full (rest from reference TRBV14 and TRBJ2-4): EAGVTQFPSHSVIEKGQTVTLRCDPISGHDNLYWYRRVMGKEIKFLLHFVKESKQDESGMPNNRFLAERTGGTYSTLKVQPAELEDSGVYFCASSQAGVGNIQYFGAGTRLSVL.

The chain joins TRBV10-2 to TRBJ2-7; D remains ambiguous. The CDR3 spans 12 residues. CDR1 is WSHSY and CDR2 is SAAADI in the germline V gene. The V end lost 5 bases, the J end lost 2 bases, and 7 bases lay between the germline ends. This CDR3 reads CASSSSAYEQYF. In DNA, the CDR3 is TGCGCCAGCAGTAGCTCCGCCTACGAGCAGTACTTC.

The J gene is TRBJ2-3, the V gene TRBV6-6; D gene ambiguous. V gave up 4 bases and J gave up 6 bases, with 14 bases separating them. CDR3 length equals 14 residues. Germline CDR1 is MNHNY and CDR2 is SVGAGI (reference sequence). In DNA form, the CDR3 reads TGTGCCAGCAGTTTAAGAGACCTCAAGGATACGCAGTATTTT. Its translation is CASSLRDLKDTQYF.

The rearrangement uses TRBV19 and TRBJ1-1; the D is unclear. Germline lookup yields CDR1 LNHDA and CDR2 SQIVND (reference sequence). Trimming pared 5 bases from V and 0 bases from J, leaving 13 bases between. This CDR3 has 15 amino acids. The CDR3, as DNA: TGTGCCAGTAGTCATCCCCCTCTTTTGAACACTGAAGCTTTCTTT. This encodes CASSHPPLLNTEAFF. Filled out from reference TRBV19 and TRBJ1-1, the complete variable domain reads DGGITQSPKYLFRKEGQNVTLSCEQNLNHDAMYWYRQDPGQGLRLIYYSQIVNDFQKGDIAEGYSVSREKKESFPLTVTSAQKNPTAFYLCASSHPPLLNTEAFFGQGTRLTVV.

This clone appeared once. The rearrangement uses TRBV19 and TRBJ2-1; D is perhaps TRBD1 (6 bases). This CDR3 comprises 15 residues. The germline gives CDR1 LNHDA, CDR2 SQIVND (reference sequence). V shed 1 base and J shed 7 bases, with 14 bases lying between them. The chain's CDR3 is CASSIVQGIWNEQFF. In DNA form, the CDR3 reads TGTGCCAGTAGTATAGTCCAGGGGATTTGGAATGAGCAGTTCTTC.

The J gene is TRBJ2-1, the V gene TRBV5-1; D gene unclear. V was pared by 0 bases and J by 8 bases, with 9 bases between. The CDR3 is made up of 13 amino acids. CDR1 SGHRS and CDR2 YFSETQ come from the germline V gene. CDR3 bases: TGCGCCAGCAGCTTGGTTCTAGTCGATGAGCAGTTCTTC. Translating it yields CASSLVLVDEQFF. Full variable domain (remainder filled in from reference TRBV5-1 and TRBJ2-1): KAGVTQTPRYLIKTRGQQVTLSCSPISGHRSVSWYQQTPGQGLQFLFEYFSETQRNKGNFPGRFSGRQFSNSRSEMNVSTLELGDSALYLCASSLVLVDEQFFGPGTRLTVL.

This chain uses TRBV19 with TRBJ2-7; D is possibly TRBD2 (6 bases). The V end was cut by 1 base, the J end by 0 bases, with 10 bases between. Germline-derived CDR1 and CDR2 are LNHDA and SQIVND (reference sequence). The length of the CDR3 is 15 residues. Here the CDR3 reads CASSIVGGFSYEQYF. The CDR3 DNA follows: TGTGCCAGTAGTATAGTGGGGGGATTCTCCTACGAGCAGTACTTC.

The chain combines TRBV21-1 with TRBJ2-7; the DNA was not compared with TRBD1, the D call given in the table. TRBV21-1 is a documented pseudogene. The CDR3 loop spans 19 amino acids. The CDR3 coding sequence is TGTGCCAGCAGCAAATCAGCAGGACAGGGCTTAGCGAGCTCCTACGAGCAGTACTTC. This gives the protein CASSKSAGQGLASSYEQYF.